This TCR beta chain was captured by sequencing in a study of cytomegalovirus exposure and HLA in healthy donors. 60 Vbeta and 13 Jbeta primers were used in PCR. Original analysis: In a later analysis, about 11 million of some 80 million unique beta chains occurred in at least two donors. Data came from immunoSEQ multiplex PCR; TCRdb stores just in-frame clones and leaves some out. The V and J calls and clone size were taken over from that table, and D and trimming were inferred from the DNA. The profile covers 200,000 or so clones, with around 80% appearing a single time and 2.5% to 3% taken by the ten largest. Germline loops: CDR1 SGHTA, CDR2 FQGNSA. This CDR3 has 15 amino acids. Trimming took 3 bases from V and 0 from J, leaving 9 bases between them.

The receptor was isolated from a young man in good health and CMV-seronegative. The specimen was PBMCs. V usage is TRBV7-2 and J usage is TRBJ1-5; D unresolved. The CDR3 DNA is TGTGCCAGCAGCTTGCAGGCTCATAGCAATCAGCCCCAGCATTTT. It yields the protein CASSLQAHSNQPQHF. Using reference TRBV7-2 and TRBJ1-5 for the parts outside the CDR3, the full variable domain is GAGVSQSPSNKVTEKGKDVELRCDPISGHTALYWYRQSLGQGLEFLIYFQGNSAPDKSGLPSDRFSAERTGGSVSTLTIQRTQQEDSAVYLCASSLQAHSNQPQHFGDGTRLSIL.